The TCR beta chain described here comes from a study of vaccination and CD4 T cells after COVID-19. Researchers used the Oncomine TCR Beta short-read assay to sequence DNA from cultured CD4+ T cells. MiXCR, applied by TCRdb to the PCR reads, yields one record per CDR3 protein. This sample has nearly 20,000 distinct CDR3 sequences, with about three quarters found just once. Treatment described: roughly ten-day PBMC culture with coronavirus spike peptide pools or control peptides (ViraFEST assay). CDR1 and CDR2 from the germline V gene are SEHNR and FQNEAQ (reference sequence). This CDR3 is 12 amino acids long. The V end lost 1 base, the J end lost 11 bases, and 11 bases lay between the germline ends. Details on this clonotype: Its antigen is unknown.

The TCR was taken from a human donor who received a COVID-19 vaccine. Sample: CD4+ T cells from blood, cultured in vitro, taken after SARS-CoV-2 vaccination. The chain links TRBV7-9 to TRBJ1-1; unclear D gene. The CDR3 sequence: CASSLETGFAFF. DNA for the CDR3: TGTGCCAGCAGCTTAGAGACGGGGTTCGCTTTCTTT.